These 10 T cell receptor beta chains came from one sample sequenced in a study of blood T cell repertoires in COVID-19. The protocol was immunoSEQ multiplex PCR, while the TCRdb copy is restricted to in-frame clones and leaves out a portion. Of 120,000 to 150,000 clones in the sample, about four fifths were seen once. Sequencing was carried out using peripheral blood. Source of these receptors: a human donor in a cohort sampled during active COVID-19.

The genes are TRBV6-5 and TRBJ1-1, with TRBD1 matching over 7 bases. This CDR3 is built from 15 residues. Germline CDR1 is MNHEY and CDR2 is SVGAGI. V was clipped by 6 bases and J by 5 bases; unmatched bases: 12. In DNA form, the CDR3 reads TGTGCCAGCAGCACCCCACAGGGGATGGGAACTGAAGCTTTCTTT. Its translation: CASSTPQGMGTEAFF.

The chain combines TRBV3-1 (or the pseudogene TRBV3-2) with TRBJ2-1; the match to TRBD1 covers 7 bases. The CDR3 runs 13 residues. The trim removed 2 bases at V and 11 bases at J, leaving 6 bases unmatched. Looked up from germline, CDR1 is LGHDT and CDR2 is YNNKEL (reference sequence). CDR3 sequence reads: CASSQTRQGQQFF. The CDR3 coding sequence is TGTGCCAGCAGCCAAACTAGACAGGGCCAGCAGTTCTTC.

J is TRBJ1-1 and V is TRBV5-4; unclear D gene. The germline V gene has CDR1 SGHNT and CDR2 YYREEE (reference sequence). The CDR3 spans 14 residues. Trimming stripped 0 bases from V and 6 bases from J, with 12 bases between. In DNA, the CDR3 is TGTGCCAGCAGCTTGGCCGACGGACTGGCTGAAGCTTTCTTT. It is translated as CASSLADGLAEAFF.

The genes are TRBV18 and TRBJ1-2; D is possibly TRBD1 (5 bases). Germline V lookup: CDR1 KGHSH, CDR2 LQKENI. V gave up 4 bases and J gave up 0 bases, with 18 bases separating them. The CDR3 is 17 amino acids. The CDR3 sequence is CASSLQPWGGANYGYTF. In nucleotides, the CDR3 is TGTGCCAGCTCACTACAACCTTGGGGAGGGGCTAACTATGGCTACACCTTC.

DNA of the CDR3: TGCAGTGCTAGTCGGGGGGCAAGCACAGATACGCAGTATTTT. Translated, it gives CSASRGASTDTQYF. The genes are TRBV20-1 and TRBJ2-3; TRBD2 is a possible D gene (7 bases). Trimming shortened V by 3 bases and J by 0 bases, and 10 bases separated the two germline ends. This CDR3 region has 14 residues. Germline assignment: CDR1 DFQATT and CDR2 SNEGSKA (reference sequence).

This clone was observed a few times. The chain links TRBV18 to TRBJ1-2; 7 positions agree with TRBD1. J lost 6 bases, V lost 2 bases, and 6 bases had no gene match. The CDR3 extends over 14 amino acids. Germline V gene lookup returns CDR1 KGHSH and CDR2 LQKENI. CDR3 loop: CASSPGTGVNGYTF. CDR3 nucleotide sequence: TGTGCCAGCTCACCAGGCACAGGGGTGAATGGCTACACCTTC.

The chain carries TRBV11-2 and TRBJ2-3; D not certain. CDR1 and CDR2 from the germline V gene are SGHAT and FQNNGV. Trimming took 1 base from V and 6 from J, leaving 11 bases between them. The CDR3 is 14 residues long. In nucleotides, the CDR3 is TGTGCCAGCAGCTTAGGAGGTAGCCCGGATACGCAGTATTTT. It codes for CASSLGGSPDTQYF.

The genes are TRBV28 and TRBJ2-1; TRBD2 agrees at 7 bases. Germline CDR1 MDHEN, CDR2 SYDVKM. The trim removed 8 bases at V and 15 bases at J, leaving 16 bases unmatched. The CDR3 length is 13 residues. CDR3 sequence: CASSGRDSYTLFF. Written as DNA, the CDR3 is TGTGCCAGCTCAGGGAGGGACTCCTATACTCTGTTCTTC.

The chain recombines TRBV6-1 with TRBJ1-3, with D possibly being TRBD1 (6 bases). Per the germline V gene, CDR1 is MNHNS and CDR2 is SASEGT. V was trimmed by 3 bases and J by 0 bases, leaving 9 bases between them. The CDR3 consists of 15 residues. CDR3 residues: CASSDQQGSGNTIYF. DNA of the CDR3: TGTGCCAGCAGTGACCAACAGGGCTCTGGAAACACCATATATTTT.

In DNA form, the CDR3 reads TGTGCCAGCAGGCCGGGAGGGCATCAGCCCCAGCATTTT. Amino acids: CASRPGGHQPQHF. J is TRBJ1-5 and V is TRBV6-5; no clear D gene. This CDR3 spans 13 amino acids. In germline, CDR1 is MNHEY, CDR2 SVGAGI. Trimming stripped 6 bases from V and 5 bases from J, with 11 bases between.